This note documents a single T cell receptor beta chain sequence. The antigen remains undetermined. The data belong to a study of cytotoxic CD8 clonotypes in ibrutinib-treated CLL. Study-level information: Investigators collected response samples after a median approximately twelve months of treatment, range 6 to 36.

Some clones are missing from TCRdb's copy, which holds only in-frame ones; the method was immunoSEQ multiplex PCR. The sample records nearly 300,000 clones, approximately 79% being singletons. V gave up 0 bases and J gave up 5 bases; unmatched junction bases: 7. CDR3 length: 16 residues. Germline CDR1 is MGHRA and CDR2 is YSYEKL. Notes on the study in general: Elevated clonality accompanied ibrutinib response, with a return toward baseline values at progression.

The origin of this receptor is a human donor with chronic lymphocytic leukemia. The material was PBMCs, obtained at disease progression, from a patient treated with ibrutinib. The chain combines TRBV4-1 with TRBJ1-5, with 7 bases that match TRBD1. CDR3 in DNA: TGCGCCAGCAGCCAAGAAGACCTAAGGGGGCATCAGCCCCAGCATTTT. Translating it yields CASSQEDLRGHQPQHF.